Following are 18 T cell receptor beta chains from one sample sequenced in a study of T cell responses to AZD1222 COVID-19 vaccine. Assay used: immunoSEQ multiplex PCR; TCRdb lists only in-frame clones, some missing. The repertoire holds some 150,000 clones, with 86% as singletons. The starting material was peripheral blood, obtained on day 0 of MenACWY control vaccination. The receptors shown here come from an adult in good health.

J is TRBJ1-5 and V is TRBV19, with D unresolved. The CDR3 is made up of 14 amino acids. The V gene lost 2 bases and the J gene lost 3 bases, with 8 bases spanning the gap. CDR1 LNHDA and CDR2 SQIVND come from the germline V gene (reference sequence). In nucleotides, the CDR3 is TGTGCCAGTAGTATACGGGATTTCAATCAGCCCCAGCATTTT. Translated: CASSIRDFNQPQHF.

This chain connects TRBV5-6 to TRBJ2-1, with D perhaps matching TRBD2 (7 bases). Germline V gene lookup returns CDR1 SGHDT and CDR2 YYEEEE. The V and J ends lost 4 bases and 2 bases respectively, with 19 bases between them. The length of the CDR3 is 17 residues. CDR3 residues: CASSNRGGLPPYNEQFF. Here the CDR3 DNA reads TGTGCCAGCAGCAATAGGGGGGGCCTACCACCCTACAATGAGCAGTTCTTC. Complete variable domain (other parts from reference TRBV5-6 and TRBJ2-1): DAGVTQSPTHLIKTRGQQVTLRCSPKSGHDTVSWYQQALGQGPQFIFQYYEEEERQRGNFPDRFSGHQFPNYSSELNVNALLLGDSALYLCASSNRGGLPPYNEQFFGPGTRLTVL.

This sequence joins TRBV5-1 and TRBJ2-1, with TRBD1 identical over 11 bases. Germline CDR1 SGHRS, CDR2 YFSETQ. CDR3 size: 16 residues. J was trimmed by 5 bases and V by 4 bases; bases with no gene match: 8. The CDR3, as DNA: TGCGCCAGCAGCCTCTACGGGACAGGGGGTAACAATGAGCAGTTCTTC. It specifies CASSLYGTGGNNEQFF.

The chain has TRBV19 and TRBJ1-1; maybe TRBD1 (5 bases). Trimming took off 1 base at V and 1 base at J, with 13 bases between the two ends. CDR1 is LNHDA and CDR2 is SQIVND in the germline V gene (reference sequence). This CDR3 region has 16 residues. CDR3 region: CASSIVQARRNTEAFF. CDR3 nucleotides: TGTGCCAGTAGTATAGTACAGGCTAGAAGGAACACTGAAGCTTTCTTT.

The CDR3 DNA follows: TGTGCCAGCAGTTTAATAGGCAGGGGGCGCGTGGCCAACGTCCTGACTTTC. This translates into CASSLIGRGRVANVLTF. The chain combines TRBV27 with TRBJ2-6, with 8 nucleotides matching TRBD1. V dropped 2 bases and J dropped 6; count of bases not matched to a gene: 9. Germline CDR1 MNHEY, CDR2 SMNVEV (reference sequence). This CDR3 region has 17 residues.

This clone was observed a single time. This sequence joins TRBV19 and TRBJ2-3, with unresolved D. This CDR3 spans 14 amino acids. Trimming removed 7 bases at V and 2 bases at J, with 13 bases between. Germline lookup yields CDR1 LNHDA and CDR2 SQIVND (reference sequence). CDR3 DNA: TGTGCCAGTACTCCGGGTCCCCACACAGATACGCAGTATTTT. As protein: CASTPGPHTDTQYF.

This chain joins TRBV4-2 and TRBJ2-2, with no clear D. This CDR3 is built from 15 residues. Germline V CDR1 and CDR2: LGHNA, YNFKEQ. The ends were cut back, 0 bases at V and 3 bases at J, with 8 bases in the middle. The CDR3 sequence is CASSQDVGDTGELFF. In nucleotides, the CDR3 is TGTGCCAGCAGCCAAGATGTTGGAGACACCGGGGAGCTGTTTTTT.

V is TRBV5-1 and J is TRBJ1-5; 9 bases line up with TRBD1. This CDR3 contains 16 residues. V gave up 4 bases and J gave up 0 bases; unmatched junction bases: 5. Germline V gene data show CDR1 as SGHRS and CDR2 as YFSETQ. DNA of the CDR3: TGCGCCAGCAGCCCCACGGGACAGGGTAGCAATCAGCCCCAGCATTTT. Protein sequence: CASSPTGQGSNQPQHF.

J is TRBJ1-5 and V is TRBV2, with D tentatively TRBD1 (5 bases). Germline V gives CDR1 SNHLY, CDR2 FYNNEI. V gave up 1 base and J gave up 7 bases, with 14 bases separating them. This CDR3 has 15 amino acids. The CDR3 spells CASSEGGMTLQPQHF. DNA of the CDR3: TGTGCCAGCAGTGAAGGGGGGATGACTTTACAGCCCCAGCATTTT.

The rearrangement joins TRBV6-1 to TRBJ2-3; D call uncertain. Between the trimmed V and J ends, which lost 1 base and 8 bases, there was a span of 16 bases. The CDR3 covers 15 residues. CDR1 is MNHNS and CDR2 is SASEGT in the germline V gene. CDR3 region: CASSEDTPTYLTQYF. The CDR3 nucleotides read TGTGCCAGCAGTGAAGACACCCCGACCTACCTTACGCAGTATTTT.

The chain has TRBV9 and TRBJ1-1, with 7 bases matching TRBD1. V gave up 3 bases and J gave up 5 bases; unmatched junction bases: 7. The CDR3 consists of 14 residues. Germline lookup yields CDR1 SGDLS and CDR2 YYNGEE. The chain's CDR3 is CASSAQTGWTEAFF. The CDR3 region has the DNA TGTGCCAGCAGCGCACAGACAGGGTGGACTGAAGCTTTCTTT.

The V call is TRBV19, the J call TRBJ2-2, with TRBD2 as a possible D gene (6 bases). The CDR3 totals 15 residues. CDR1 is LNHDA and CDR2 is SQIVND in the germline V gene (reference sequence). The V and J ends lost 6 bases and 11 bases respectively, with 22 bases between them. CDR3 residues: CASSDRDRAGRELFF. The CDR3 DNA reads TGTGCCAGTAGCGATAGGGACCGGGCGGGAAGAGAGCTGTTTTTT.

This clone has just a few counts. The rearrangement uses TRBV5-1 and TRBJ2-1; tentative D call: TRBD1 (6 bases). The CDR3 contains 13 residues. In germline, CDR1 is SGHRS, CDR2 YFSETQ. V lost 7 bases to trimming and J lost 6 bases, with 14 bases between them. Written as DNA, the CDR3 is TGCGCCAGCGCGACTCACAGGGTCAATGAGCAGTTCTTC. Translation: CASATHRVNEQFF.

This chain links TRBV19 with TRBJ1-2; the D is unclear. V was cut by 9 bases and J by 6 bases, with 8 bases left in between. The germline V gene has CDR1 LNHDA and CDR2 SQIVND (reference sequence). The CDR3 loop spans 10 amino acids. The CDR3 bases are TGTGCCAGCCGATATAATGGCTACACCTTC. Translating it yields CASRYNGYTF.

V gene TRBV6-5 combines with J gene TRBJ2-7; a weak D match, TRBD2 (5 bases). CDR1 and CDR2 (germline): MNHEY, SVGAGI. Between the trimmed V and J ends, which lost 2 bases and 5 bases, there was a span of 16 bases. The CDR3 has 15 amino acids. CDR3 bases: TGTGCCAGCAGTTACCGTCCTCTAGCTCAGAACGAGCAGTACTTC. Its translation is CASSYRPLAQNEQYF.

The chain employs TRBV3-1 (or the pseudogene TRBV3-2) and TRBJ1-5; D is undetermined. Germline CDR1 is LGHDT and CDR2 is YNNKEL (reference sequence). The CDR3 covers 14 residues. V was trimmed by 1 base and J by 4 bases, leaving 8 bases between them. Written as DNA, the CDR3 is TGTGCCAGCAGCCAAGCGGTCTGGAATCAGCCCCAGCATTTT. It encodes CASSQAVWNQPQHF.

The CDR3 loop reads CASSPSHYRASREHF. The CDR3 region has the DNA TGTGCCAGCAGCCCTAGCCATTACCGGGCCTCAAGGGAGCATTTT. This sequence joins TRBV6-2 or TRBV6-3 and TRBJ1-5; D gene ambiguous. The CDR3 extends over 15 amino acids. V was shortened by 6 bases and J by 14 bases, with 26 bases between the two germline ends. Germline CDR1 is MNHEY and CDR2 is SVGEGT.

CDR3 loop: CASSALRDGSRYEQYV. The CDR3 DNA is TGTGCCAGCAGTGCCCTCCGGGACGGATCACGCTACGAGCAGTACGTC. The genes are TRBV6-1 and TRBJ2-7; D could derive from TRBD1 or TRBD2 (5 bases each). The CDR3 is made up of 16 amino acids. Looked up from germline, CDR1 is MNHNS and CDR2 is SASEGT. Trimming shortened V by 4 bases and J by 3 bases, and 19 bases separated the two germline ends.